This record looks at one T cell receptor (beta chain) sequence and its context. Its cognate antigen is unknown. MiXCR, applied by TCRdb to the reads, yields one record per CDR3 protein. The sample lists tens of thousands of distinct CDR3 sequences; roughly 20% were seen once. This entry belongs to a study of T cell repertoires in cytomegalovirus infection. Across the study: Newly reported HLA-C-restricted and thoroughly characterized HLA-B-restricted CMV epitopes were employed.

Study-wide points: What dominated the ex vivo response were HLA-C-restricted CMV-specific TCR beta clonotypes.

With 5 bases removed from V and 3 bases from J, the gap between germline ends came to 10 bases. The CDR3 covers 13 residues. In germline, CDR1 is LGHNT, CDR2 FRNRAP. The TCR was taken from a human donor in good health (CMV status not recorded). Some clones in this sample may be carry-over from other donors' samples. V is TRBV12-5 and J is TRBJ2-5, with D perhaps TRBD1 (5 bases). Sequences were derived from CD8+ T cells from cultured PBMCs, sampled from culture after CMV antigen stimulation. DNA of the CDR3: TGTGCTAGTGGTCCAGGGTCCGAAGAGACCCAGTACTTC. This gives the protein CASGPGSEETQYF.